A selection of T cell receptor beta chains follows, all from one sample in a study of spatial heterogeneity in lung cancer. TCRdb itself ran the 5' RACE reads through MiXCR, one entry per CDR3 protein. The data show more than 60,000 distinct CDR3 sequences, with around 7.3% seen just once and roughly 7% held by the top ten. Sequenced here: PBMCs, sampled at surgery. The receptors were gathered from a male donor with early-stage non-small cell lung cancer. Each CDR3 is given with its conserved first and last residue. D genes are given only for firm matches. Not every row has a clone size; where given, it reads once, few, many or a size class.

v_call	j_call	clone_size	d_call	cdr3_nt	cdr3_aa
TRBV6-5	TRBJ2-1	many	-	TGTGCCAGCAGTTACGGGAGGACATCCTACAATGAGCAGTTCTTC	CASSYGRTSYNEQFF
TRBV20-1	TRBJ2-3	few	TRBD1	TGCAGTGCTCCCGGACAGGGAGCATCAGATACGCAGTATTTT	CSAPGQGASDTQYF
TRBV9	TRBJ1-2	many	-	TGTGCCAGCAGCGTAGATCCAGGGGAAAATGGCTACACCTTC	CASSVDPGENGYTF
TRBV6-5	TRBJ1-6	many	TRBD1	TGTGCCAGCAGGAACTCAGGGGGCGCGTGGAATTCACCCCTCCACTTT	CASRNSGGAWNSPLHF
TRBV20-1	TRBJ1-2	few	TRBD1	TGCAGTGCTGCCCCGACAGGGCGCACAGGACACCCCTATGGCTACACCTTC	CSAAPTGRTGHPYGYTF
TRBV29-1	TRBJ2-1	many	TRBD1	TGCAGCGTCGGGACAGGGGGCTACAATGAGCAGTTCTTC	CSVGTGGYNEQFF
TRBV7-9	TRBJ2-7	few	-	TGTGCCAGCAGCTCATCGCAGGGGTTGGTGGGGCAGTACTTC	CASSSSQGLVGQYF
TRBV5-6	TRBJ2-1	-	TRBD2	TGTGCCAGCAGCCTTGCTTTAGCGGGAGACAATGAGCAGTTCTTC	CASSLALAGDNEQFF
TRBV3-1	TRBJ2-1	many	TRBD2	TGTGCCAGCAGCCAAGCTAGCGGGAGGACCCACAATGAGCAGTTCTTC	CASSQASGRTHNEQFF
TRBV6-5	TRBJ2-1	-	-	TGTGCCAGCAGTTACTCGATTTTCAATGAGCAGTTCTTC	CASSYSIFNEQFF
TRBV6-2/TRBV6-3	TRBJ2-3	-	TRBD1	TGTGCCAGCAGTTACTCGGGGACAGGGGGCACAGATACGCAGTATTTT	CASSYSGTGGTDTQYF
TRBV11-2	TRBJ1-1	-	-	TGTGTCAGCAGCGTAGGGAGGGTTAACACTGAAGCTTTCTTT	CVSSVGRVNTEAFF
TRBV4-3	TRBJ2-7	-	-	TGCGCCAGCAGCCAAGAGACAGCTACCTACGAGCAGTACTTC	CASSQETATYEQYF
TRBV5-1	TRBJ2-7	many	-	TGCGCCAGCAGCTTGGTCCCTAGCGGACAGAGCTCCTACGAGCAGTACTTC	CASSLVPSGQSSYEQYF